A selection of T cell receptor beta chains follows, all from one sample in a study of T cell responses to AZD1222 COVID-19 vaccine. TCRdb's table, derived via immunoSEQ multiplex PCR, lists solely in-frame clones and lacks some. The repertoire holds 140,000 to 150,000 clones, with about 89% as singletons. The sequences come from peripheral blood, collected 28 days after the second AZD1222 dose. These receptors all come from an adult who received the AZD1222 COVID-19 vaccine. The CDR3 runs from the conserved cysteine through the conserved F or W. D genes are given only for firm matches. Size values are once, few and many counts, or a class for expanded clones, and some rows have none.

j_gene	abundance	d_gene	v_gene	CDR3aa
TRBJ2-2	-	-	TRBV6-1	CASSGTFRASDTGELFF
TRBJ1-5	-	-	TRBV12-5	CASGRTDSNQPQHF
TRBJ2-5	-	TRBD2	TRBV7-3	CASSPTAGDETQYF
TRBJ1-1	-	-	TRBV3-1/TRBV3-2	CASSLGLMNTEAFF
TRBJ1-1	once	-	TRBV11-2	CASSFQSPPAFF
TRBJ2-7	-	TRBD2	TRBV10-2	CATTGLARYEQYF
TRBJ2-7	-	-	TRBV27	CASSFIDVRVPNF
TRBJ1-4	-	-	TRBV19	CASSTYAHLDRGPNEKLFF
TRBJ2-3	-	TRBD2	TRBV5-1	CASSTGLAGAYGTDTQYF
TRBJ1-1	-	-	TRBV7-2	CASSLARKGRPRGTEAFF
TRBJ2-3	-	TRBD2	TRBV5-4	CAILAGGSTDTQYF
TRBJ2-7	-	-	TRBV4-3	CASSQEAARTYEQYF
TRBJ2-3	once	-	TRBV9	CASSVAGSTDTQYF
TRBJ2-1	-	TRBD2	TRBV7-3	CASSLTSGISNEQFF
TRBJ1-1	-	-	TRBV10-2	CASSESFGLGATEAFF
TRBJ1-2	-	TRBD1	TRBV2	CASMDRVNGYTF
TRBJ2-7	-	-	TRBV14	CASSQDISPGYPYEQYF
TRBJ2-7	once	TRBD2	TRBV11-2	CASSLDPGLAYEQYF
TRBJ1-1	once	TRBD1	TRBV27	CASSLGGQVPEAFF
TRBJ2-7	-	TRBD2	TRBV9	CASSVGATSNYEQYF
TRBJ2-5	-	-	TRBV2	CASSLLLMMQTQYF
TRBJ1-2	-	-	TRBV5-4	CASSLVRGTLDGYTF
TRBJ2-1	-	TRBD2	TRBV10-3	CAISLRSGLVGDEQFF
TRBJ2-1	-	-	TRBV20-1	CSASWRSSYNEQFF
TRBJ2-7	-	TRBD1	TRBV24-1	CATSHSGGYEQYF
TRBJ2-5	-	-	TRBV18	CASSPSAGRPETQYF
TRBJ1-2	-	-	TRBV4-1	CASTSLYGEWNGYTF
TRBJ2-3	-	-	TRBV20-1	CSASAVLWTALTDTQYF
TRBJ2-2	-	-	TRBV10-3	CAISDRVGNTGELFF
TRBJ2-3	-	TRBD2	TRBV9	CASSVGPGGPTDTQYF
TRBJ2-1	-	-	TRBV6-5	CASSPDPARHNEQFF
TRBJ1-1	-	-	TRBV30	CAWSVGVTEAFF
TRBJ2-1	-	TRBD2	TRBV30	CAWSRSPAGGQFF
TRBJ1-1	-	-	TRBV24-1	CATSDLDGPEAFF
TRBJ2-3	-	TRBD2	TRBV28	CASSPRGLAGGQRADTQYF
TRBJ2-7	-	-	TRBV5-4	CASSLGVGFSYEQYF